This T cell receptor beta chain was observed in a study of vaccination and CD4 T cells after COVID-19. Overall study context: Across the group, participants received two doses of either BNT162b2 or mRNA-1273 vaccine. Cultures designated as controls were supplied with a CEFX pool, an HIV-1 Nef pool, or no peptide.

The treatment is: approximately 11-day PBMC culture with coronavirus spike peptide pools or control peptides (ViraFEST assay). Notes on this clonotype: The antigen remains undetermined.

The study sequenced cultured CD4+ T cell DNA using the Oncomine TCR Beta short-read assay. TCRdb re-called the PCR reads through MiXCR, storing one row per CDR3 protein. The data hold 9,000 to 13,000 distinct CDR3 sequences, with roughly 45% observed a single time. The germline V and J ends were trimmed by 3 bases and 1 base, with 6 bases remaining between them. Germline loops: CDR1 SGHTA, CDR2 FQGNSA. The CDR3 contains 13 residues. The chain employs TRBV7-2 and TRBJ1-1; D not certain. The receptor was derived from a human donor who had recovered from COVID-19. The sequencing input was CD4+ T cells from blood, cultured in vitro. The CDR3 DNA reads as TGTGCCAGCAGCTTCGGAGCGAACACTGAAGCTTTCTTT. This translates into CASSFGANTEAFF.